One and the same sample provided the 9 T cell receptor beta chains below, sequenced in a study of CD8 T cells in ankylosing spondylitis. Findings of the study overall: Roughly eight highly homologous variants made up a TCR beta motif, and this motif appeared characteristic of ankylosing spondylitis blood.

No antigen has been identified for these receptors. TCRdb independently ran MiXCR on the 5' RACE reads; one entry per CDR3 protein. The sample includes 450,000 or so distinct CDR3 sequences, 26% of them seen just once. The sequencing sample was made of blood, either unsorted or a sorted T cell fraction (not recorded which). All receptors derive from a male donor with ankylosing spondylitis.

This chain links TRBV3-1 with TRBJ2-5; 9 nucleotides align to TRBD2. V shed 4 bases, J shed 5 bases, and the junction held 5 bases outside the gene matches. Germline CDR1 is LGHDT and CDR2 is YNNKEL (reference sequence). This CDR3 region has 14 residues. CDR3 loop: CASSPSGTDETQYF. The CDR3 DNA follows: TGTGCCAGCAGCCCTAGCGGGACGGACGAGACCCAGTACTTC.

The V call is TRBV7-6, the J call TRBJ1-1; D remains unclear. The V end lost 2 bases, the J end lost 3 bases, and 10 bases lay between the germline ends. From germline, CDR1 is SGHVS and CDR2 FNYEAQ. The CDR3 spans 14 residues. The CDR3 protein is CASSLNAADTEAFF. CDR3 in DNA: TGTGCCAGCAGCTTAAACGCGGCGGACACTGAAGCTTTCTTT.

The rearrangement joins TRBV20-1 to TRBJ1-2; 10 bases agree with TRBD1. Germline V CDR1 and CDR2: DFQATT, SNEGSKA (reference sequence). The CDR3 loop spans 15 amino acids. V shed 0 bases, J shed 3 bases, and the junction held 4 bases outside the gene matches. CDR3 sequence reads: CSARDGGQGHYGYTF. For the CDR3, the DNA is TGCAGTGCTAGAGATGGGGGACAGGGGCACTATGGCTACACCTTC.

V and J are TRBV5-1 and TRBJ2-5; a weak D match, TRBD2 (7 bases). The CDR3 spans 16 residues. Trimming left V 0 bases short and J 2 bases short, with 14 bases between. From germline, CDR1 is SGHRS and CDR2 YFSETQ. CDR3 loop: CASSLAGGGGQETQYF. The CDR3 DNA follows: TGCGCCAGCAGCTTGGCCGGGGGAGGGGGACAAGAGACCCAGTACTTC.

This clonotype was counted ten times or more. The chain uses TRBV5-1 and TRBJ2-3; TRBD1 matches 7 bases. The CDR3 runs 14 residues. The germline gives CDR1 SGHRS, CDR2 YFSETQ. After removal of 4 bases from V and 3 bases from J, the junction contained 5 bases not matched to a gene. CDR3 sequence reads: CASSKRQGTDTQYF. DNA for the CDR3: TGCGCCAGCAGCAAAAGACAGGGAACAGATACGCAGTATTTT.

CDR3 in amino acids: CSARARQGAYNEQFF. The CDR3 nucleotides are TGCAGTGCTAGAGCCCGGCAGGGGGCATACAATGAGCAGTTCTTC. The chain joins TRBV20-1 to TRBJ2-1, with 8 positions matching TRBD1. V was pared by 1 base and J by 4 bases, with 6 bases of the junction left unmatched. CDR1 and CDR2 (germline): DFQATT, SNEGSKA (reference sequence). The CDR3 sequence is 15 residues long.

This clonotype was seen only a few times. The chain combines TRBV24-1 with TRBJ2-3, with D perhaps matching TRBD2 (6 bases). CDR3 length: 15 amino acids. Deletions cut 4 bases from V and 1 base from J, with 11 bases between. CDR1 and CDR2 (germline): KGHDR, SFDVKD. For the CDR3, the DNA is TGTGCCACCAGTGAGGAGGCGGGACGCACAGATACGCAGTATTTT. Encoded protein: CATSEEAGRTDTQYF.

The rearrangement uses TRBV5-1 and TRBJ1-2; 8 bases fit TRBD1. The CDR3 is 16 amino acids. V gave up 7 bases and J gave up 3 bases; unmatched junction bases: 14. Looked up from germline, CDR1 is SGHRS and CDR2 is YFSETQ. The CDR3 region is CASRRRQGSGDYGYTF. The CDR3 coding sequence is TGCGCCAGCCGACGGCGACAGGGGAGTGGAGACTATGGCTACACCTTC. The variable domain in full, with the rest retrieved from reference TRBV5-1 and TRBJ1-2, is KAGVTQTPRYLIKTRGQQVTLSCSPISGHRSVSWYQQTPGQGLQFLFEYFSETQRNKGNFPGRFSGRQFSNSRSEMNVSTLELGDSALYLCASRRRQGSGDYGYTFGSGTRLTVV.

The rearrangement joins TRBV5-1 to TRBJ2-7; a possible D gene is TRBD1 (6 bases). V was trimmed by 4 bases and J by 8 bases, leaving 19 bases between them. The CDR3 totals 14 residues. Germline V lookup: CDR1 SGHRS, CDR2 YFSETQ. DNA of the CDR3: TGCGCCAGCAGCGCGGGTGCGGCAGGGGCGCAGCAGTACTTC. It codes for CASSAGAAGAQQYF.